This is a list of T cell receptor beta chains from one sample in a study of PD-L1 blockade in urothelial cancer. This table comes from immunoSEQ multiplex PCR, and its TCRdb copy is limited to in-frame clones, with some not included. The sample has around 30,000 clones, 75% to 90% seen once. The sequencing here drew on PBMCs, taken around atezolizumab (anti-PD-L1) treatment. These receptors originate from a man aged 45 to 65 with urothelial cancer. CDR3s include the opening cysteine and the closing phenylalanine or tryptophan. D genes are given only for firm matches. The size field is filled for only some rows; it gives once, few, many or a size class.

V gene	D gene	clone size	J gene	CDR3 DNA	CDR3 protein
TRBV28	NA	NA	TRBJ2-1	TGTGCCAGCATAAACGAGAATGGGGGGTACAATGAGCAGTTCTTC	CASINENGGYNEQFF
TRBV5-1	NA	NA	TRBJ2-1	TGCGCCAGCAGCCCTCATCGCCAGGACAATGAGCAGTTCTTC	CASSPHRQDNEQFF
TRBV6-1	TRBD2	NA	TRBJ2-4	TGTGCCAGCAGGGTTGGGGGGAGGGCGAACATTCAGTACTTC	CASRVGGRANIQYF
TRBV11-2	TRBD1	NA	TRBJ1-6	TGTGCCAGCAGCTCCACGACAGGGGGGAATTCACCCCTCCACTTT	CASSSTTGGNSPLHF
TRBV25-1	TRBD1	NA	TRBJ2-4	TGTGCCAGCAGCTACTCCGGGACAGGAACTTCCAAAAACATTCAGTACTTC	CASSYSGTGTSKNIQYF
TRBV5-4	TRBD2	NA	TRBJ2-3	TGTGCCAGCAGCTTACCGCCCCCGACTAGCGGGAGAAATACGCAGTATTTT	CASSLPPPTSGRNTQYF
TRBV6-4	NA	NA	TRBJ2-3	TGTGCCAGCAGTGACGACGGGAGCACAGATACGCAGTATTTT	CASSDDGSTDTQYF
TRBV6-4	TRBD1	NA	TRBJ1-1	TGTGCCAGCTCTAGTAGGGCGCAGGGGGCTGAAGCTTTCTTT	CASSSRAQGAEAFF
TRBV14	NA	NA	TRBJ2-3	TGTGCCAGCAGCCAATCCAGGATCACAGATACGCAGTATTTT	CASSQSRITDTQYF
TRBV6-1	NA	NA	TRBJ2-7	TGTGCCAGCAAGGCAGGGTCGTACGAGCAGTACTTC	CASKAGSYEQYF
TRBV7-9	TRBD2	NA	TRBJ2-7	TGTGCCAGCAGCTCGCCGGGACTAGCGGTATACGAGCAGTACTTC	CASSSPGLAVYEQYF
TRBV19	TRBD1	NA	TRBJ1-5	TGTGCCAGTAGTACGGACAGGCAAAATCAGCCCCAGCATTTT	CASSTDRQNQPQHF
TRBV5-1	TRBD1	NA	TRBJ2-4	TGCGCCAGCAGCTTGGAAGGGACAGGGGTAACCAAAAACATTCAGTACTTC	CASSLEGTGVTKNIQYF
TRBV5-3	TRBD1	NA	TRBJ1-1	TGTGCCAGAAGTTCTGGGACAGGGGACGAAGCTTTCTTT	CARSSGTGDEAFF
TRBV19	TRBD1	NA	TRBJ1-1	TGTGCCATTGGGGACAGTGAAGCTTTCTTT	CAIGDSEAFF
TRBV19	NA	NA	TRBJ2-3	TGTGCCAGTAGTATAGGGGGGAGGGATACGCAGTATTTT	CASSIGGRDTQYF
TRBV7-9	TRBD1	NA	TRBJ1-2	TGTGCCAGCAGCCCGGGGGACAGGGAAAACTATGGCTACACCTTC	CASSPGDRENYGYTF
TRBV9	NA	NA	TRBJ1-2	TGTGCCAGCAGCGTACAGGGGCAGACTAACTATGGCTACACCTTC	CASSVQGQTNYGYTF
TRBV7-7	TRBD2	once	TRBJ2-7	TGTGCTAGCAGCTTAGGGACTAGGGTTTCCGAGCAGTACTTC	CASSLGTRVSEQYF
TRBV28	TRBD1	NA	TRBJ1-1	TGTGCCAGCAGTTTAATTATTGGTGGTGGACAGGGGAGCCGTGTAGCTTTCTTT	CASSLIIGGGQGSRVAFF
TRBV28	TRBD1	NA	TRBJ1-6	TGTGCCAGCAGCTGGGACAGGCCGAATTCACCCCTCCACTTT	CASSWDRPNSPLHF
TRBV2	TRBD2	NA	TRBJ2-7	TGTGCCACCTCCCCAACCTATACTAGCGTGGGGGACGAGCAGTACTTC	CATSPTYTSVGDEQYF
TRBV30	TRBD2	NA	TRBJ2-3	TGTGCCTATAGCCGGGGCGGGAGGGCCTTGGATACGCAGTATTTT	CAYSRGGRALDTQYF
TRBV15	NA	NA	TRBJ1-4	TGTGCCACCAGCAGAGATCTGGGGCTAGAAAAACTGTTTTTT	CATSRDLGLEKLFF
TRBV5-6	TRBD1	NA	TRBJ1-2	TGTGCCAGCAGCTACTTCGGACAGGGGAAAGGCTACACCTTC	CASSYFGQGKGYTF
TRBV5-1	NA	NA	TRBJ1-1	TGCGCCAGCAGCCTTCTGGGGGGGTTCAACACTGAAGCTTTCTTT	CASSLLGGFNTEAFF
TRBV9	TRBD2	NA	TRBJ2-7	TGTGTCGAGGGACTAGCGGGTACGGGCCCCTACGAGCAGTACTTC	CVEGLAGTGPYEQYF
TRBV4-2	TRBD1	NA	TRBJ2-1	TGTGCCAGCAGCCAGGGACAGGAGGCCAATGAGCAGTTCTTC	CASSQGQEANEQFF
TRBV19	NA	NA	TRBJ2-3	TGTGCCAGTAGTAGGGGGCCGGGAGGTGTGACAGATACGCAGTATTTT	CASSRGPGGVTDTQYF
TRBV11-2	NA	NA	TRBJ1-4	TGTGCCAGCACCGTGAGGAGGAATGAAAAACTGTTTTTT	CASTVRRNEKLFF
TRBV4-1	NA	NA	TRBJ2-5	TGCGCCAGCACCCGGGCCGCAGTAGCGGATCAAGAGACCCAGTACTTC	CASTRAAVADQETQYF
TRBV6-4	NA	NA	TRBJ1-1	TGTGCCAGCAGTGATGGGGGGGTCACTGAAGCTTTCTTT	CASSDGGVTEAFF
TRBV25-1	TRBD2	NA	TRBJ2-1	TGTGCCAGCAGCCTTGGAGCGGGGGGGGGCTCCTACAATGAGCAGTTCTTC	CASSLGAGGGSYNEQFF
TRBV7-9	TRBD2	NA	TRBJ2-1	TGTGCCAGCAGCCAGCGGACTAGCGGGGGGGCCGGGCAGTTCTTC	CASSQRTSGGAGQFF
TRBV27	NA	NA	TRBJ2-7	TGTGCCAGCAGTTTATATCTGGGCCCGGGGTACGAGCAGTACTTC	CASSLYLGPGYEQYF
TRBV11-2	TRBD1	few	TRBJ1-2	TGTGCCAGCAGCGAAGAGGGGACAGGGTACAGTAGGTACACCTTC	CASSEEGTGYSRYTF
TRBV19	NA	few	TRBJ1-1	TGTGCCAGTAGTTCAGGGGTGGTTACTGAAGCTTTCTTT	CASSSGVVTEAFF
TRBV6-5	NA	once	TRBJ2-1	TGTGCCAGCAGCCTCGCCCAGGGGAACGAGCAGTTCTTC	CASSLAQGNEQFF
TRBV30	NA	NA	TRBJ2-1	TGTGCCTGGAGTGTACCCGAGGGCAGGTTTAATGAGCAGTTCTTC	CAWSVPEGRFNEQFF
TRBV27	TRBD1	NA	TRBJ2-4	TGTGCCAGCAGTTTAGCCGGACAGGTAGCCAAAAACATTCAGTACTTC	CASSLAGQVAKNIQYF
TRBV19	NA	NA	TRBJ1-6	TGTGCCAGTAGTATCGGAGGCTATTCGGCCCTCCACTTT	CASSIGGYSALHF
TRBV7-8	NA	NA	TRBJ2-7	TGTGCCAGCAGCTTAGCGGGACACTCCTACGAGCAGTACTTC	CASSLAGHSYEQYF
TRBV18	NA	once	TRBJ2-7	TGTGCCAGCTCACTTACTGAGGGAAGGGCCTACGAGCAGTACTTC	CASSLTEGRAYEQYF
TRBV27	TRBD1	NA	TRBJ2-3	TGTGCCAGCAGTTCGGCTGACAGGGACACGCAGTATTTT	CASSSADRDTQYF
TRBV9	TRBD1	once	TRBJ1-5	TGTGCCAGCAGCGTAGGTGGACAGGGACTACAGCCCCAGCATTTT	CASSVGGQGLQPQHF
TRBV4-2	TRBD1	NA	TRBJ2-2	TGTGCCAGCAGCCAACTGGGACAGTCGAACACCGGGGAGCTGTTTTTT	CASSQLGQSNTGELFF
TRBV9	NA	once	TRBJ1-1	TGTGCCAGCAGCGTAGCGGCAGCTGGGCCTGAAGCTTTCTTT	CASSVAAAGPEAFF
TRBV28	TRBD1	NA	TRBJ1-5	TGTGCCAGCAGTTCCCCGGGACAGGGAAGCAATCAGCCCCAGCATTTT	CASSSPGQGSNQPQHF
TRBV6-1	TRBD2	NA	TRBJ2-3	TGTGCCGGGGGGGTAGGTCCTAGCACAGATACGCAGTATTTT	CAGGVGPSTDTQYF
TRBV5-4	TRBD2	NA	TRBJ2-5	TGTGCCAGCAGCTTGGCCGGAGGGACTAGCGGGGAGACCCAGTACTTC	CASSLAGGTSGETQYF
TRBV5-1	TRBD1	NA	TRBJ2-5	TGCGCCAGCAGCGCAACAGGGGCAGAGACCCAGTACTTC	CASSATGAETQYF
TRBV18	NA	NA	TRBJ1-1	TGTGCCAGCTCACCACGGGGGGGCACTGAAGCTTTCTTT	CASSPRGGTEAFF
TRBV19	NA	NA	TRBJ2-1	TGTGCCAGTAGTGTCCGCAGGGGAGATGAGCAGTTCTTC	CASSVRRGDEQFF
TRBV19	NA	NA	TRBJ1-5	TGTGCCAGTAGTATCAAAGGGGTTCGTCAGCCCCAGCATTTT	CASSIKGVRQPQHF